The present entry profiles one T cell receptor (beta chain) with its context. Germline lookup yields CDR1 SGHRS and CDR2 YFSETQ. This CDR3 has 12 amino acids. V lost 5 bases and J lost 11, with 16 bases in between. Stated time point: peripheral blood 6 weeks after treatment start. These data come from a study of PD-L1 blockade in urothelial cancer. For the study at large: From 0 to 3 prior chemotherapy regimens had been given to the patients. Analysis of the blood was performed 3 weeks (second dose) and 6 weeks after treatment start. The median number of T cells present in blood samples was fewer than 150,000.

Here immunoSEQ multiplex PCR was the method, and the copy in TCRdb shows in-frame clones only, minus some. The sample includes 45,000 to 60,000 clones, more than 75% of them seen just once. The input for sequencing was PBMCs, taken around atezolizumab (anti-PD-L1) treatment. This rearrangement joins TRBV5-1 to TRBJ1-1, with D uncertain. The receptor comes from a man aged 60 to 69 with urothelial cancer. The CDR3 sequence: CASSVEGIQAFF. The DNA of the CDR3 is TGCGCCAGCAGTGTTGAGGGAATTCAGGCTTTCTTT.